Here is one T cell receptor beta chain with its context. Its antigen is unidentified. This CDR3 has 16 amino acids. V lost 4 bases and J lost 0, with 11 bases in between. Looked up from germline, CDR1 is SGHRS and CDR2 is YFSETQ. Constant-region reverse primers amplified full-length variable regions, followed by semi-nested Nested Universal Primer A PCR. Using its own MiXCR run on the 5' RACE reads, TCRdb lists one record per CDR3 protein. The table records about 57,000 distinct CDR3 sequences, roughly 28% of them present only once. Study-wide findings and caveats: Tumor-infiltrating Treg TCR alpha and beta sequences overlapped most with tumor naive CD4+ T cells, then blood naive. The larger cohort examined one V-J beta rearrangement, not whole repertoires. The TCR gene usage of tumor memory CD4+ T cells clustered together with blood and lymph node memory CD4+ cells and with lymph node naive CD4+ cells.

The sorted Tregs were CD4+CD25+CD127-/low cells. This clonotype originated in a female donor with breast cancer. The V gene is TRBV5-1, the J gene TRBJ2-6, with D unresolved. Specimen: tumor-infiltrating Tregs sorted from the breast tumor. CDR3 residues: CASSTRTFSGANVLTF. Written as DNA, the CDR3 is TGCGCCAGCAGCACCCGGACCTTCTCTGGGGCCAACGTCCTGACTTTC. The full variable domain, completed using reference TRBV5-1 and TRBJ2-6, is KAGVTQTPRYLIKTRGQQVTLSCSPISGHRSVSWYQQTPGQGLQFLFEYFSETQRNKGNFPGRFSGRQFSNSRSEMNVSTLELGDSALYLCASSTRTFSGANVLTFGAGSRLTVL.